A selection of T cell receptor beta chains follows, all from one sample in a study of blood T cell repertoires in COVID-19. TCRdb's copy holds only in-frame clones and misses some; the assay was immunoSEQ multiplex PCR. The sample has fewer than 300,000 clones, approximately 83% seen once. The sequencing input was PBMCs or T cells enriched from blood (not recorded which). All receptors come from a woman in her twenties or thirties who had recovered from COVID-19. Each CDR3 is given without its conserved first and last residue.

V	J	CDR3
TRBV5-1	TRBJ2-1	ASSRTWGDYNEQF
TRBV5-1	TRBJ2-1	ASSSLLAGGPSRGDEQF
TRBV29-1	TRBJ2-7	SVRWGTANYEQY
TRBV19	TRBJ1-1	ASSTDRSNTEAF
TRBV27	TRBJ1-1	ASSLSSGQGNTEAF
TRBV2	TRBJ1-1	ASSDRGGNTEAF
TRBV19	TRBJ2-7	ASSIFSGYEQY
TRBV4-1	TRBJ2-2	ASSLLGTHPTGELF
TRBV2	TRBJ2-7	ASSPNLFMTSGGEYEQY
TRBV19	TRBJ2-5	ASSIGRDRGSMETQY
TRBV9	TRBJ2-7	ASSGTGQEQY
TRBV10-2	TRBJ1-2	ASSAGTSIYGYT
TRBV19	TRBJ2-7	ASNPGTGSYEQY
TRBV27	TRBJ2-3	ASSLAGTASTDTQY
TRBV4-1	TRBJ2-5	ASSVLGGSVRETQY
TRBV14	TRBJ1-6	ASSRRFLRNSPLH
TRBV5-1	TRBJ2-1	ASSFSSSVTYNEQF
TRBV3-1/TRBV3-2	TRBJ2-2	ASNPVAGGATGELF
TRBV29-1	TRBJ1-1	SVERRGRAEAF
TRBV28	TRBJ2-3	ASYSSRQGRTDTQY
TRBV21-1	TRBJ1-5	ASGRRGHQPQH
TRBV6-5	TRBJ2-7	ASSYIAGVYEQY
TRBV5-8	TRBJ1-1	ASSLQGFKTEAF
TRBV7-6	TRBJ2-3	ASSSRLAGSTQY
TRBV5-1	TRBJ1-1	ASTPFVRAGRDEAF
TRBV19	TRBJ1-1	ASSIPTGFSEAF
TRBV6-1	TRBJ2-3	ASSGSGRGFTDTQY
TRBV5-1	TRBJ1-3	ASRRDSSGNTIY
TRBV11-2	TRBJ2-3	ASSLGDWYSGSTDTQY
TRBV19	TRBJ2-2	ASSMSRTGGVVHTGELF
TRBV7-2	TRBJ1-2	ASSSRGLNYGYT
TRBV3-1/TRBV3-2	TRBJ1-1	ASSAGQLNTEAF
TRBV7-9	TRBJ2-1	ASSLMTGGTYNEQF
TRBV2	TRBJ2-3	ASRKEGQITDTQY
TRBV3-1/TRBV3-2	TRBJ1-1	ASSLGQGAEAF
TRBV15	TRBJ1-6	ATEEGDSITYNSPLH
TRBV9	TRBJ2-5	ASPPPGKLETQY
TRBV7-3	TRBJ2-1	ASSPAPGLAGNEQF
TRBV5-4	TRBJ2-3	ASSSGGPSTDTQY
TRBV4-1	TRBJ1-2	ASSQVGGTGARYGYT
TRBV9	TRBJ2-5	ASSVTGLAGLARDETQY
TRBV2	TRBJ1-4	ASSGQENEKLF
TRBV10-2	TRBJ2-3	ASSEAGGLYTQY
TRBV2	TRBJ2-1	ASSTGTSVYNEQF
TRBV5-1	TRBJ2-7	ASSRASTDRGGYEQY